What follows are 5 T cell receptor beta chains derived from one specimen sequenced in a study of Tregs in tolerant kidney transplant recipients (dated by TCRdb to the late 2010s). To prepare the library, the immunoSEQ multiplex PCR assay was applied. TCRdb holds this immuneACCESS table with in-frame rearrangements only. Some clones are missing; in checked studies, unresolved V genes explain under half, and the rest has no known cause. Counted in this sample were some 16,000 clones; approximately 94% of them appeared once. The ten largest account for roughly 13% of the sample. The material sequenced was CD8+ T cells from blood. The source of these receptors is a human donor in good health.

The chain joins TRBV30 to TRBJ1-2; D may be TRBD1 (5 bases). There are 17 residues in the CDR3. Germline V gene data show CDR1 as GTSNPN and CDR2 as SVGIG (reference sequence). Trimming removed 2 bases at V and 7 bases at J, with 26 bases between. The CDR3 nucleotides read TGTGCCTGGAGTTCCGAATCGGGGGGACTAAATTTGAGTGGCTACACCTTC. This gives the protein CAWSSESGGLNLSGYTF.

The V call is TRBV4-3, the J call TRBJ2-7, with D possibly being TRBD2 (6 bases). CDR3 size: 14 residues. V was cut by 4 bases and J by 2 bases, with 12 bases left in between. Germline lookup yields CDR1 LGHNA and CDR2 YSLEER. The CDR3 loop is CASSRGRGTYEQYF. The CDR3 DNA follows: TGCGCCAGCAGCCGCGGTCGGGGGACCTACGAGCAGTACTTC.

The chain combines TRBV9 with TRBJ1-1; 10 nucleotides match TRBD1. Germline CDR1 SGDLS, CDR2 YYNGEE. The V segment lost 3 bases and the J segment 5 bases; nucleotides outside the gene matches: 4. CDR3 length: 14 amino acids. The CDR3 region is CASSGQGARTEAFF. DNA for the CDR3: TGTGCCAGCAGCGGACAGGGGGCGCGGACTGAAGCTTTCTTT.

CDR3 DNA sequence: TGTGCCAGCAGCTTTCCCTCACTCCCCCCCCATGAGCAGTTCTTC. It specifies CASSFPSLPPHEQFF. This chain joins TRBV13 and TRBJ2-1; D remains ambiguous. V lost 3 bases and J lost 8, with 17 bases in between. Germline V CDR1 and CDR2: PRHDT, FYEKMQ (reference sequence). CDR3 length: 15 residues.

CDR3 sequence reads: CASTQGQGFGNTIYF. CDR3 coding DNA: TGTGCCAGCACCCAGGGGCAGGGCTTTGGAAACACCATATATTTT. This chain links TRBV7-9 with TRBJ1-3, with D perhaps matching TRBD1 (6 bases). Trimming left V 7 bases short and J 3 bases short, with 16 bases between. The germline CDR1 and CDR2 sequences are SEHNR and FQNEAQ (reference sequence). The CDR3 covers 15 residues.